The T cell receptor (beta chain) under discussion was sequenced for a study of shared clonotypes between healthy human individuals. On the study more broadly: The composition of the donors was a couple of women and a few men aged 18 to 49. Study observations and caveats: Naive subsets typically showed greater estimated richness than memory subsets. Clonotype sharing among the donors was expected to vary with sequencing depth.

Deep-level running was used for the assay. Assay: immunoSEQ multiplex PCR; the TCRdb copy retains only in-frame clones and omits some. The sample yields 2 million to 2.5 million clones, over 85% seen once. This clone occurred a few times. Its antigen is not known. Trimming stripped 0 bases from V and 3 bases from J, with 11 bases between. Germline CDR1 is LGHNA and CDR2 is YNFKEQ. The CDR3 length is 15 residues. Sequencing was done on a sample of naive CD4+ T cells from PBMCs. The subset denotes: CD45RA+ positively selected. This chain connects TRBV4-2 to TRBJ1-1, with no clear D. The TCR sequence derives from a man younger than 35 in good health. Some clones in this sample may be carry-over from other donors' samples. CDR3 loop: CASSQEAVLDTEAFF. DNA of the CDR3: TGTGCCAGCAGCCAAGAGGCGGTCTTGGACACTGAAGCTTTCTTT.